Listed here are 3 T cell receptor beta chains from one sample, sequenced in a study of T cell responses to AZD1222 COVID-19 vaccine. Sequenced by immunoSEQ multiplex PCR; TCRdb stores in-frame clones only, minus some. The data show 120,000 to 150,000 clones, 70% to 90% seen once. The source material was peripheral blood, sampled on day 0 of AZD1222 vaccination. The receptors were sampled from an adult in good health.

This clone was counted between two and nine times. The chain links TRBV6-2 or TRBV6-3 to TRBJ2-1; 9 bases are a match to TRBD2. V lost 0 bases and J lost 4; bases outside the gene matches: 7. The CDR3 is 17 residues long. Per germline, CDR1 MNHEY and CDR2 SVGEGT. Written as DNA, the CDR3 is TGTGCCAGCAGTTACTCACCACCTAGCGGGGTTTACAATGAGCAGTTCTTC. As protein: CASSYSPPSGVYNEQFF.

V usage is TRBV10-3 and J usage is TRBJ1-5, with D possibly being TRBD1 (6 bases). CDR3 length: 15 residues. Germline loops: CDR1 ENHRY, CDR2 SYGVKD. V lost 5 bases and J 3 bases, leaving 14 bases between the germline ends. This CDR3 reads CAISSADRPNQPQHF. The CDR3 DNA follows: TGTGCCATCAGTTCTGCCGACAGGCCCAATCAGCCCCAGCATTTT.

The chain has TRBV7-2 and TRBJ1-1; D not certain. Germline-derived CDR1 and CDR2 are SGHTA and FQGNSA. V lost 4 bases and J 1 base, leaving 7 bases between the germline ends. This CDR3 has 13 amino acids. The CDR3 nucleotides are TGTGCCAGCAGCTATTCAAGGAACACTGAAGCTTTCTTT. Translation: CASSYSRNTEAFF. Variable domain in full (rest from reference TRBV7-2 and TRBJ1-1): GAGVSQSPSNKVTEKGKDVELRCDPISGHTALYWYRQSLGQGLEFLIYFQGNSAPDKSGLPSDRFSAERTGGSVSTLTIQRTQQEDSAVYLCASSYSRNTEAFFGQGTRLTVV.